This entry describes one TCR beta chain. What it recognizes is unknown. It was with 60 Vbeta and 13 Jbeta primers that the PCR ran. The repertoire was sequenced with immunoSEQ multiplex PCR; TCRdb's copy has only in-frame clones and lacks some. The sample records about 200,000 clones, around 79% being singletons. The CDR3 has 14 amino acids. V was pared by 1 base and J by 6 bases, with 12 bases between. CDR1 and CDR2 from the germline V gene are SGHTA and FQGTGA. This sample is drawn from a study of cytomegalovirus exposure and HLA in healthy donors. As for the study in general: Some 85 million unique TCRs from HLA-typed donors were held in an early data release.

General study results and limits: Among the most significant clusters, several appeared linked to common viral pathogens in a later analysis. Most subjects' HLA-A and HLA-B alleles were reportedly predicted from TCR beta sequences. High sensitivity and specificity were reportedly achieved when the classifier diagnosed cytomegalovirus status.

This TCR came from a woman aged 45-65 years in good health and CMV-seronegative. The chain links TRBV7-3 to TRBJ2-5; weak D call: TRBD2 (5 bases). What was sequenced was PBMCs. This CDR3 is CASSLIPEEKTQYF. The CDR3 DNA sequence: TGTGCCAGCAGCTTAATACCGGAGGAGAAGACCCAGTACTTC.